Reported below is one T cell receptor (beta chain). It has no known antigen specificity. Per-nucleotide qualities are absent, and no much larger clonotype sits a single base away. This sample was taken from a study of vaccination and CD4 T cells after COVID-19 (dated by TCRdb to the early 2020s). About the study as a whole: The convalescent cohort comprised six males and four females, including two Hispanic individuals, seven Caucasians, two Asians and one multiracial person. Post-vaccine blood samples were obtained a median of about 77 days after the second vaccine dose, with a range of roughly 14 to 241 days. Control cultures used a CEFX viral epitope pool as positive control, an HIV-1 Nef peptide pool as negative control, or no peptide. Participants got two doses of the Pfizer-BioNTech BNT162b2 vaccine (n=8) or two doses of the Moderna mRNA-1273 vaccine (n=2). The spike-specific CD4+ TCR repertoire was compared before and after mRNA vaccination in 10 COVID-19 convalescent patients and several infection-naive healthy vaccine recipients. For stimulating the cultures, overlapping spike peptide pools were used, derived from SARS-CoV-2 as well as from the common cold coronaviruses HCoV-NL63, HCoV-OC43 and HCoV-229E. Post-COVID blood samples were collected from convalescent patients a median of about 92 days after diagnosis, with a range of roughly 30 to 161 days.

Broader findings and caveats from the paper: The number of convalescent patients in the study was relatively small, and the study did not examine early timepoints following natural infection. Nearly all vaccine-specific clones in convalescent patients (304 of 307) were mono-reactive for SARS-CoV-2 spike rather than cross-reactive with common cold coronaviruses. In convalescent patients, a median about 90% of post-vaccine SARS-CoV-2-reactive clones were detected only after vaccination, and vaccine-specific priming was suggested by this finding. Although the median number of SARS-CoV-2-reactive clonotypes went up from around 20 after infection to approximately 40 after vaccination, the increase was not significant.

This specimen's treatment or condition label, per the study, means: approximately 9-day PBMC culture with coronavirus spike peptide pools or control peptides (ViraFEST assay). The ViraFEST assay, used in the study, expanded antigen-specific T cells with peptide pools and then identified the expanded clonotypes through TCR sequencing. Negative nucleocapsid antibody tests taken both before and after vaccination confirmed that the healthy vaccine recipients had no prior SARS-CoV-2 infection. Each well held some 2 million PBMCs cultured with roughly 10 ug/ml peptide pools in IMDM containing roughly 4.7% human AB serum and 10 IU/ml IL-2. On days 3 and 7, half of the culture medium was replaced with fresh IL-2-containing medium. After approximately eleven days of culture, CD4+ T cells were isolated by negative selection using the EasySep CD4+ T cell isolation kit. PBMCs were separated from whole blood using Ficoll-Paque Plus gradient centrifugation and then either used fresh or cryopreserved at -140C. Triplicate wells were generally used for each culture condition.

V drops 2 bases and J drops 2 bases, leaving 9 bases in between. The CDR3, from cysteine to phenylalanine, totals 14 residues. Of all the DNA, just the CDR3 is kept, 42 bases in frame from base 1. From the germline V gene, CDR1 is SGHRS and CDR2 is YFSETQ. Libraries were prepared through PCR. DNA from cultured CD4+ T cells was subjected to TCR sequencing with the Oncomine TCR Beta short-read assay at the Johns Hopkins FTIC core. The QIAamp micro DNA kit was used to extract genomic DNA from the cultured CD4+ T cells. Oncomine TCR Beta libraries from cultured CD4+ T cells were pooled with unique dual indexes and sequenced on an Illumina iSeq 100. Under the source paper's analysis protocol: Non-productive sequences were filtered out, and CDR3s that did not start with C, did not end with F or W, or were shorter than 7 amino acids were discarded. Antigen-specific clonotypes were identified using the MANAFEST web application through comparison of peptide-stimulated wells with reference and other culture wells. For a clone to be called positive, the clone needed an FDR below 0.05, an odds ratio above 5, and a productive frequency above 0.1% in at least two of three replicate wells. A clonotype was classed as cross-reactive if the clonotype showed significant expansion both in SARS-CoV-2 spike wells and in at least one common cold coronavirus spike condition. Levenshtein distances (stringdist) and unrooted phylogenetic trees (ape) in R version 3.6.1 were used to assess CDR3 homology. The raw public data were reprocessed by TCRdb itself: fastp quality trimming at Q25, MiXCR clonotype calling, in-frame beta chains only. Entries that share a CDR3 protein sequence are merged under the most common genes and DNA. The V and J calls shown here were made by TCRdb, not taken from the authors' results. The sample has roughly 13,000 distinct CDR3 sequences on record, less than 35% of them singletons. The top ten hold around 19% of the sample.

The TCR originated in a human donor who received a COVID-19 vaccine. Specimen: CD4+ T cells from blood, cultured in vitro, collected before SARS-CoV-2 vaccination. The sequence joins TRBV5-1 to TRBJ2-3, with the D gene call left open. In nucleotides, the sequence is TGCGCCAGCAGCTTAACGGAATACACAGATACGCAGTATTTT. This gives the protein CASSLTEYTDTQYF.